Sequencing of this TCR beta chain was carried out in a study of technical replicates of blood from a few donors. Repertoires were generated with immunoSEQ multiplex PCR, while TCRdb's copy carries only in-frame clones and drops some. The sample lists some 77,000 clones; just over 85% were seen once. Germline CDR1 reads SEHNR; CDR2 reads FQNEAQ (reference sequence). There are 19 residues in the CDR3. V trimming: 4 bases; J trimming: 0 bases; junction bases outside the gene matches: 13. Sample share makes this clone large. The clonotype comes from a human donor in good health. Some clones in this sample may be carry-over from other donors' samples. The rearrangement joins TRBV7-9 to TRBJ2-1; 9 bases fit TRBD2. The sequenced sample consisted of PBMCs. CDR3 region: CASSYRKTSGRSSYNEQFF. CDR3 bases: TGTGCCAGCAGCTACCGGAAAACTAGCGGGCGTAGCTCCTACAATGAGCAGTTCTTC. The whole variable domain, filled in from reference TRBV7-9 and TRBJ2-1, reads DTGVSQNPRHKITKRGQNVTFRCDPISEHNRLYWYRQTLGQGPEFLTYFQNEAQLEKSRLLSDRFSAERPKGSFSTLEIQRTEQGDSAMYLCASSYRKTSGRSSYNEQFFGPGTRLTVL.